This entry is about one TCR beta chain. This entry belongs to a study of T cell changes during pregnancy in multiple sclerosis. V dropped 2 bases and J dropped 0; count of bases not matched to a gene: 7. The germline gives CDR1 SGHKS, CDR2 YYEKEE (reference sequence). This CDR3 is built from 17 residues. The data were produced by immunoSEQ multiplex PCR, yet TCRdb's version contains in-frame clones alone and is incomplete. The repertoire has about 79,000 clones, around 90% of them found once; the top ten carry under 0.6%. The starting material was CD4+ T cells from peripheral blood mononuclear cells, obtained in the second trimester of pregnancy. This clonotype was sampled from a female donor with multiple sclerosis, enrolled in a pregnancy study. The gene calls are TRBV5-5 and TRBJ1-2; 10 bases are shared with TRBD1. The CDR3 region has the DNA TGTGCCAGCAGCTTTCAACCGGGACAGGGGACTAACTATGGCTACACCTTC. As protein: CASSFQPGQGTNYGYTF.